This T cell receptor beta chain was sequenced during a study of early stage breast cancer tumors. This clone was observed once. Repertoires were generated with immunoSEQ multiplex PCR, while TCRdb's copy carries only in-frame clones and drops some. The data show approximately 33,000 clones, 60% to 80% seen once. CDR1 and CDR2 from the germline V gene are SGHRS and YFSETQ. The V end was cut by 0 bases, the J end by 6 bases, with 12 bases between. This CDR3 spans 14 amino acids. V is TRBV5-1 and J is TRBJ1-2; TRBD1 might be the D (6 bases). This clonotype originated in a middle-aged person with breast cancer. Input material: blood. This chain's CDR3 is CASSLDGRGDGYTF. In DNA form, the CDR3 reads TGCGCCAGCAGCTTGGACGGCAGGGGAGATGGCTACACCTTC.